What follows are 28 T cell receptor beta chains derived from one specimen sequenced in a study of Ad26.COV2.S vaccination and SARS-CoV-2 variants. Indicated treatment: roughly 20 received Ad26.COV2.S at low or high dose, single or two shots; several received placebo; per-sample allocation not given. Specimen acquisition occurred on day 63 following the initial vaccine or placebo injection. Measured with immunoSEQ multiplex PCR; TCRdb has only the in-frame clones, and not every one. The sample lists hundreds of thousands of clones, roughly 90% occurring once. The material was peripheral blood, obtained in a trial of Ad26.COV2.S vaccine versus placebo. All receptors derive from a person between 18 and 65 years old who received the Ad26.COV2.S COVID-19 vaccine or a placebo.

The CDR3 nucleotides read TGCAGCGTTGGTGTTATGAACACTGAAGCTTTCTTT. Its translation is CSVGVMNTEAFF. J is TRBJ1-1 and V is TRBV29-1, with D uncertain. Deletions cut 4 bases from V and 0 bases from J, with 6 bases between. The CDR3 is 12 residues long. Germline CDR1 and CDR2: SQVTM and ANQGSEA.

V usage is TRBV6-2 or TRBV6-3 and J usage is TRBJ1-1; D possibly corresponds to TRBD1 (5 bases). V was clipped by 4 bases and J by 4 bases, with 13 bases between them. Germline CDR1 reads MNHEY; CDR2 reads SVGEGT. This CDR3 comprises 14 residues. In nucleotides, the CDR3 is TGTGCCAGCAGTTTCGGGCAGGGCGGCACTGAAGCTTTCTTT. Its translation: CASSFGQGGTEAFF.

The rearrangement joins TRBV7-9 to TRBJ1-1; no firm D call. Germline V gene data show CDR1 as SEHNR and CDR2 as FQNEAQ (reference sequence). The CDR3 covers 15 residues. V lost 7 bases and J lost 0, with 15 bases in between. The CDR3 reads CASTRTVAMNTEAFF. The CDR3 DNA reads TGTGCCAGCACCCGGACGGTAGCGATGAACACTGAAGCTTTCTTT.

This clone was found a few times. CDR3 DNA: TGTGCCAGCAGCCAGGACAGGGGGCACTCACCCCTCCACTTT. Protein sequence: CASSQDRGHSPLHF. The chain recombines TRBV5-4 with TRBJ1-6; 11 bases match TRBD1. This CDR3 comprises 14 residues. Germline CDR1 and CDR2: SGHNT and YYREEE (reference sequence). The junction had 4 bases not matched to a gene; V was cut back by 4 bases and J by 10 bases.

This clone showed up many times. The J gene is TRBJ1-2, the V gene TRBV25-1; 7 nucleotides agree with TRBD1. CDR1 and CDR2 from the germline V gene are MGHDK and SYGVNS. The CDR3 extends over 13 amino acids. V shed 3 bases and J 3 bases; nucleotides not matched to a gene: 1. Written as DNA, the CDR3 is TGTGCCAGCAGTGATGGACAGGACTATGGCTACACCTTC. Its protein product is CASSDGQDYGYTF.

The V and J genes are TRBV15 and TRBJ1-5; the D gene is possibly TRBD1 (6 bases). V lost 1 base and J 6 bases, leaving 19 bases between the germline ends. The CDR3 totals 17 residues. The germline V gene encodes CDR1 LNHNV and CDR2 YYDKDF (reference sequence). The CDR3 DNA sequence: TGTGCCACCAGCAGAGCCCATCGTTTTGGGGGCTTTCAGCCCCAGCATTTT. This gives the protein CATSRAHRFGGFQPQHF.

The V and J genes are TRBV24-1 and TRBJ2-7; weak D call: TRBD2 (5 bases). Germline V CDR1 and CDR2: KGHDR, SFDVKD. The CDR3 contains 13 residues. V was shortened by 5 bases and J by 5 bases, with 12 bases between the two germline ends. The CDR3 reads CATSVPREDEQYF. The CDR3 DNA sequence: TGTGCCACCAGTGTCCCCCGGGAAGACGAGCAGTACTTC.

The chain joins TRBV20-1 to TRBJ1-1, with no clear D. Germline V gives CDR1 DFQATT, CDR2 SNEGSKA (reference sequence). V was shortened by 6 bases and J by 11 bases, with 13 bases between the two germline ends. The CDR3 sequence is 10 residues long. The CDR3: CSAVQRDAFF. The CDR3 region has the DNA TGCAGTGCCGTCCAAAGGGATGCTTTCTTT.

The V call is TRBV2, the J call TRBJ2-7; D not resolved. Germline CDR1 and CDR2: SNHLY and FYNNEI. Trimming cost V 1 base and J 1 base, with 5 bases left between them. CDR3 length equals 13 residues. The CDR3 DNA reads TGTGCCAGCAGTGAAGGTGCATCCTACGAGCAGTACTTC. It codes for CASSEGASYEQYF.

This chain joins TRBV19 and TRBJ2-1; no clear D gene. Germline V CDR1 and CDR2: LNHDA, SQIVND (reference sequence). The CDR3 runs 15 residues. V dropped 0 bases and J dropped 2 bases, with 8 bases sitting between them. CDR3 residues: CASSIDVGTYNEQFF. DNA for the CDR3: TGTGCCAGTAGTATAGATGTAGGGACCTACAATGAGCAGTTCTTC.

This clone was detected a few times. The chain carries TRBV6-7 and TRBJ2-7; D tentatively fits TRBD1 or TRBD2 (7 bases each). TRBV6-7 is reported as an ORF; its role is uncertain. The CDR3 covers 16 residues. V was shortened by 0 bases and J by 2 bases, with 14 bases between the two germline ends. This CDR3 reads CASSYSQRDRAYEQYF. In nucleotides, the CDR3 is TGTGCCAGCAGTTACTCTCAGCGGGACAGAGCCTACGAGCAGTACTTC.

This clone appeared once. The gene calls are TRBV6-2 or TRBV6-3 and TRBJ2-2; D not certain. The CDR3 is 14 residues long. Germline CDR1 MNHEY, CDR2 SVGEGT. Trimming took 6 bases from V and 6 from J, leaving 14 bases between them. The CDR3 is CASSLMAEAGELFF. The CDR3 coding sequence is TGTGCCAGCAGCCTAATGGCAGAAGCCGGGGAGCTGTTTTTT.

The V gene is TRBV5-1, the J gene TRBJ1-6; D is undetermined. The germline CDR1 and CDR2 sequences are SGHRS and YFSETQ. The CDR3 loop spans 15 amino acids. Deletions cut 4 bases from V and 10 bases from J, with 18 bases between. DNA of the CDR3: TGCGCCAGCAGCCCTGACACCGGGGAGGTCTCACCCCTCCACTTT. Translation gives CASSPDTGEVSPLHF.

J is TRBJ2-1 and V is TRBV7-9, with D hard to call. CDR1 is SEHNR, CDR2 FQNEAQ, per germline (reference sequence). This CDR3 is 16 amino acids long. Trimming shortened V by 1 base and J by 0 bases, and 10 bases separated the two germline ends. The DNA of the CDR3 is TGTGCCAGCAGCTTAGAAGCGCAGCTCTCCTACAATGAGCAGTTCTTC. This codes for CASSLEAQLSYNEQFF.

The V and J genes are TRBV6-2 or TRBV6-3 and TRBJ1-1; D possibly corresponds to TRBD1 (6 bases). The CDR3 has 13 residues. With 4 bases removed from V and 5 bases from J, the gap between germline ends came to 11 bases. Germline assignment: CDR1 MNHEY and CDR2 SVGEGT. CDR3 coding DNA: TGTGCCAGCAGTTCCACAGGGAGAACTGAAGCTTTCTTT. As protein: CASSSTGRTEAFF.

As regards this clone: Other DNA sequences in the sample encode the same CDR3. CDR3 DNA sequence: TGTGCCAGCAGTTTATCGGGATCTAATCAGCCCCAGCATTTT. Translating gives CASSLSGSNQPQHF. The rearrangement joins TRBV27 to TRBJ1-5; D gene uncertain. This CDR3 spans 14 amino acids. Germline V gene data show CDR1 as MNHEY and CDR2 as SMNVEV (reference sequence). Deletions cut 0 bases from V and 4 bases from J, with 7 bases between.

V gene TRBV18 combines with J gene TRBJ1-1, with unresolved D. Trimming took off 3 bases at V and 1 base at J, with 15 bases between the two ends. This CDR3 spans 16 amino acids. Germline CDR1 is KGHSH and CDR2 is LQKENI. The CDR3 loop reads CASSPKDRRPNTEAFF. As DNA, the CDR3 is TGTGCCAGCTCACCTAAGGATCGACGGCCGAACACTGAAGCTTTCTTT.

The CDR3, as DNA: TGCGCCAGCAGCTTCGGACAGTCTAATGAAAAACTGTTTTTT. It is translated as CASSFGQSNEKLFF. V gene TRBV5-1 combines with J gene TRBJ1-4, with a tentative D call TRBD1 (6 bases). V was trimmed by 2 bases and J by 3 bases, leaving 8 bases between them. CDR1 is SGHRS and CDR2 is YFSETQ in the germline V gene. CDR3 length: 14 residues.

This clone appeared once. V is TRBV19 and J is TRBJ1-1; 7 bases are a match to TRBD1. Germline V gene lookup returns CDR1 LNHDA and CDR2 SQIVND (reference sequence). The CDR3 covers 18 residues. With 1 base clipped from V and 1 base from J, the junction kept 12 bases outside the gene matches. CDR3 sequence: CASSIGGRQGLSNTEAFF. For the CDR3, the DNA is TGTGCCAGTAGTATAGGGGGAAGACAGGGCCTTTCGAACACTGAAGCTTTCTTT. The complete variable domain, with remaining parts taken from reference TRBV19 and TRBJ1-1, reads DGGITQSPKYLFRKEGQNVTLSCEQNLNHDAMYWYRQDPGQGLRLIYYSQIVNDFQKGDIAEGYSVSREKKESFPLTVTSAQKNPTAFYLCASSIGGRQGLSNTEAFFGQGTRLTVV.

The chain is built from TRBV5-4 and TRBJ2-5; TRBD1 agrees at 10 bases. Germline loops: CDR1 SGHNT, CDR2 YYREEE (reference sequence). The CDR3 length is 17 residues. After removal of 4 bases from V and 5 bases from J, the junction contained 14 bases not matched to a gene. The CDR3 coding sequence is TGTGCCAGCAGCACCCCGGGACAGGGGAGGGTGAGGGAGACCCAGTACTTC. It yields the protein CASSTPGQGRVRETQYF.

This clone was observed a single time. The V gene is TRBV19, the J gene TRBJ1-1; TRBD1 matches 8 bases. The CDR3 length is 12 residues. V lost 2 bases, J lost 10 bases, and 3 bases stayed unmatched. Germline V lookup: CDR1 LNHDA, CDR2 SQIVND (reference sequence). The chain's CDR3 is CASSIRQGRAFF. The DNA for the CDR3 is TGTGCCAGTAGTATAAGACAGGGGAGAGCTTTCTTT.

A few counts support this clone. This rearrangement joins TRBV7-2 to TRBJ2-2, with 11 bases fitting TRBD2. CDR3 length: 17 residues. Germline CDR1 and CDR2: SGHTA and FQGNSA. The V gene end was trimmed by 5 bases and the J gene end by 3 bases; junction bases not matched to a gene: 8. The CDR3 loop reads CASSEIEGLADTGELFF. CDR3 DNA sequence: TGTGCCAGCAGCGAAATAGAGGGACTAGCGGACACCGGGGAGCTGTTTTTT.

The rearrangement uses TRBV28 and TRBJ1-1, with D possibly TRBD1 on 6 matching bases. Trimming removed 6 bases at V and 1 base at J, with 15 bases between. The CDR3 is 15 amino acids. CDR1 and CDR2 (germline): MDHEN, SYDVKM. The CDR3 loop reads CASRYRDRTNTEAFF. For the CDR3, the DNA is TGTGCCAGCAGGTACAGGGATCGGACGAACACTGAAGCTTTCTTT.

This clone came up once. The chain combines TRBV7-2 with TRBJ1-4; D ambiguous. Germline-derived CDR1 and CDR2 are SGHTA and FQGNSA. This CDR3 region has 13 residues. Trimming took 5 bases from V and 7 from J, leaving 11 bases between them. The CDR3 protein is CASSQRPGEKLFF. The DNA of the CDR3 is TGTGCCAGCAGCCAGCGACCGGGTGAAAAACTGTTTTTT.

This chain links TRBV7-2 with TRBJ2-7; D remains ambiguous. Deletions cut 1 base from V and 0 bases from J, with 13 bases between. Germline V CDR1 and CDR2: SGHTA, FQGNSA. The CDR3 has 16 amino acids. The CDR3 sequence: CASSLVLWGSSYEQYF. Here the CDR3 DNA reads TGTGCCAGCAGCTTAGTCTTATGGGGTAGCTCCTACGAGCAGTACTTC.

V gene TRBV9 combines with J gene TRBJ2-1; 10 nucleotides align to TRBD2. This CDR3 region has 15 residues. J was trimmed by 5 bases and V by 0 bases; bases with no gene match: 2. The germline CDR1 and CDR2 sequences are SGDLS and YYNGEE. The CDR3 reads CASSVELAGDNEQFF. The CDR3 DNA follows: TGTGCCAGCAGCGTAGAGCTAGCGGGAGACAATGAGCAGTTCTTC.

The chain has TRBV6-1 and TRBJ1-1, with 10 bases fitting TRBD1. Germline CDR1 is MNHNS and CDR2 is SASEGT. The CDR3 covers 16 residues. V gave up 4 bases and J gave up 1 base; unmatched junction bases: 6. The CDR3 loop reads CASSGQGAIRNTEAFF. As DNA, the CDR3 is TGTGCCAGCAGTGGACAGGGGGCGATTCGGAACACTGAAGCTTTCTTT.

V gene TRBV4-2 combines with J gene TRBJ2-7; TRBD1 matches 7 bases. The CDR3 covers 16 residues. The junction had 7 bases not matched to a gene; V was cut back by 1 base and J by 1 base. Germline V gives CDR1 LGHNA, CDR2 YNFKEQ. CDR3 DNA sequence: TGTGCCAGCAGCCAAGTGGGCGCGGACAGGTCCTACGAGCAGTACTTC. Encoded protein: CASSQVGADRSYEQYF.